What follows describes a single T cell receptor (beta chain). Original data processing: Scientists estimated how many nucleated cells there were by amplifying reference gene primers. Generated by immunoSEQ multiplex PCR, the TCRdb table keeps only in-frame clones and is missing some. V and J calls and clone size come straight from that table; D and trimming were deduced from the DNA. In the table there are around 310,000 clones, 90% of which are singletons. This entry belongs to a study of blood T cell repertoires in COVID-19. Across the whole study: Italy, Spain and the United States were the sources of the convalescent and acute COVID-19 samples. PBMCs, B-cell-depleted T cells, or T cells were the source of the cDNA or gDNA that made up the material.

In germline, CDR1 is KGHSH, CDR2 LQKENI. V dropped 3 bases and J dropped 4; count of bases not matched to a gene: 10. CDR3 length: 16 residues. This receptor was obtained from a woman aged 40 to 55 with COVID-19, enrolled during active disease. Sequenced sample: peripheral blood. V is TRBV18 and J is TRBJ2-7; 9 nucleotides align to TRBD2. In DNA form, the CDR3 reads TGTGCCAGCTCACCGGAGGATAGCGGGAGTAGGTACGAGCAGTACTTC. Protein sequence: CASSPEDSGSRYEQYF.